This T cell receptor (beta chain) was sequenced for a study of shared clonotypes between healthy human individuals. Sequencing was performed with immunoSEQ multiplex PCR; in TCRdb, only in-frame clones are kept and a portion is missing. Among 2 million to 2.5 million clones, approximately 95% were seen once, and the ten largest hold about 0.39%. Source material: naive CD4+ T cells from PBMCs. Subset meaning: CD45RA+ positively selected. The sequence was collected from a man younger than 30 in good health. Some clones in this sample may be carry-over from other donors' samples.

In DNA form, the CDR3 reads TGCGCCAGCAACCGAGGAGACAGGTTCCTCTCTGGGGCCAACGTCCTGACTTTC. It translates to CASNRGDRFLSGANVLTF. The rearrangement uses TRBV5-1 and TRBJ2-6, with D tentatively TRBD1 (6 bases). Per the germline V gene, CDR1 is SGHRS and CDR2 is YFSETQ. The CDR3 totals 18 residues. V gave up 6 bases and J gave up 0 bases, with 19 bases separating them.